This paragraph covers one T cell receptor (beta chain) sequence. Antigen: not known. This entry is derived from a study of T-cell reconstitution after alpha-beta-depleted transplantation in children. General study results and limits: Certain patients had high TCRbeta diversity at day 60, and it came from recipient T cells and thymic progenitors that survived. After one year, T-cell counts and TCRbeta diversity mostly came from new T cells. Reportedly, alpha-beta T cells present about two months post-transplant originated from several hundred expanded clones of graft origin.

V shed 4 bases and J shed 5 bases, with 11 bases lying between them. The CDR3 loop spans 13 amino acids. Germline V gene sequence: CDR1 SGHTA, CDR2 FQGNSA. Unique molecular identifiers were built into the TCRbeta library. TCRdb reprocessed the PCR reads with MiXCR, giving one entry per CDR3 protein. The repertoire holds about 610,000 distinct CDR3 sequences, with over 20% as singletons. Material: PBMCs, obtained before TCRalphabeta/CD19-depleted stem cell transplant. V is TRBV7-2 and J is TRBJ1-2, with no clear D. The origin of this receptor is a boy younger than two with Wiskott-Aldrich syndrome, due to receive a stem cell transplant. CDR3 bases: TGTGCCAGCAGCTCTAGGACCCCTTATGGCTACACCTTC. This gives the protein CASSSRTPYGYTF.